The 27 T cell receptor beta chains below were found in one sample sequenced in a study of T cells after yellow fever vaccination. A single record per CDR3 protein comes from TCRdb applying MiXCR to the 5' RACE reads. The data contain fewer than 650,000 distinct CDR3 sequences, 21% of them singletons. The specimen was PBMCs, collected about 20 days after the first yellow fever vaccination. These receptors originate from a man aged 18 to 29 who received the YFV17D yellow fever vaccine.

The chain employs TRBV24-1 and TRBJ2-1; D tentatively reads TRBD1 or TRBD2 (7 bases each). Germline V lookup: CDR1 KGHDR, CDR2 SFDVKD. Trimming took 3 bases from V and 6 from J, leaving 14 bases between them. This CDR3 contains 15 residues. CDR3 in amino acids: CATSDGGGGFNEQFF. CDR3 nucleotides: TGTGCCACCAGTGATGGGGGAGGGGGCTTCAATGAGCAGTTCTTC.

This clonotype was found a few times. This chain uses TRBV5-1 with TRBJ2-5, with 8 bases lining up with TRBD2. This CDR3 is built from 16 residues. CDR1 and CDR2 (germline): SGHRS, YFSETQ. V was clipped by 0 bases and J by 4 bases; unmatched bases: 8. For the CDR3, the DNA is TGCGCCAGCAGCTTGGATCTCGCGGGGGGCGCAGAGACCCAGTACTTC. Its protein is CASSLDLAGGAETQYF. The variable domain in full, with the rest retrieved from reference TRBV5-1 and TRBJ2-5, is KAGVTQTPRYLIKTRGQQVTLSCSPISGHRSVSWYQQTPGQGLQFLFEYFSETQRNKGNFPGRFSGRQFSNSRSEMNVSTLELGDSALYLCASSLDLAGGAETQYFGPGTRLLVL.

The CDR3: CASSDREGGNEQFF. The CDR3 bases are TGTGCCAGCAGCGACCGGGAGGGTGGCAATGAGCAGTTCTTC. V is TRBV9 and J is TRBJ2-1; 8 nucleotides agree with TRBD2. J lost 6 bases, V lost 3 bases, and 5 bases had no gene match. Germline CDR1 reads SGDLS; CDR2 reads YYNGEE. The CDR3 totals 14 residues.

The rearrangement links TRBV4-3 to TRBJ2-2, with D possibly matching TRBD1 (5 bases). V lost 2 bases and J 2 bases, leaving 9 bases between the germline ends. This CDR3 is 15 amino acids long. In germline, CDR1 is LGHNA, CDR2 YSLEER. The CDR3 DNA sequence: TGCGCCAGCAGCCAAAGGGGCGTAAACACCGGGGAGCTGTTTTTT. Protein: CASSQRGVNTGELFF.

This clonotype was counted many times. The chain couples TRBV18 to TRBJ1-2, with 10 bases identical to TRBD1. CDR1 is KGHSH, CDR2 LQKENI, per germline. The CDR3 extends over 17 amino acids. V was pared by 2 bases and J by 4 bases, with 10 bases of the junction left unmatched. The CDR3 DNA is TGTGCCAGCTCACCAACCGGGACAGGGGAGAGAAGCTATGGCTACACCTTC. Its protein is CASSPTGTGERSYGYTF. Based on the CDR3 plus reference TRBV18 and TRBJ1-2, the full variable domain is NAGVMQNPRHLVRRRGQEARLRCSPMKGHSHVYWYRQLPEEGLKFMVYLQKENIIDESGMPKERFSAEFPKEGPSILRIQQVVRGDSAAYFCASSPTGTGERSYGYTFGSGTRLTVV.

The chain employs TRBV12-3 or TRBV12-4 and TRBJ2-5; a weak D match, TRBD2 (6 bases). This CDR3 is built from 14 residues. The V gene lost 7 bases and the J gene lost 2 bases, with 14 bases spanning the gap. The CDR3 is CASTAAGIQETQYF. The CDR3 region has the DNA TGTGCCAGCACGGCGGCGGGGATACAAGAGACCCAGTACTTC.

This clonotype is medium-sized. The V call is TRBV29-1, the J call TRBJ2-2, with D uncertain. Trimming took 0 bases from V and 4 from J, leaving 18 bases between them. The V gene's germline CDR1 is SQVTM and CDR2 ANQGSEA. This CDR3 contains 17 residues. As DNA, the CDR3 is TGCAGCGTTGAAGATTGGGGTTCTGAGGATTCCACCGGGGAGCTGTTTTTT. Translating gives CSVEDWGSEDSTGELFF.

This clonotype turned up a few times. V is TRBV4-3 and J is TRBJ2-1, with a weak D call TRBD2 (6 bases). CDR3 length: 13 amino acids. V lost 3 bases, J lost 7 bases, and 10 bases lay in between. Per the germline V gene, CDR1 is LGHNA and CDR2 is YSLEER. CDR3 DNA: TGCGCCAGCAGCCAGGAGGGTATTAATGAGCAGTTCTTC. As protein: CASSQEGINEQFF.

The chain uses TRBV5-1 and TRBJ2-1, with 8 bases that match TRBD2. Germline trimming cut 0 bases from V and 6 bases from J; bases unmatched to any gene: 5. Germline values: CDR1 SGHRS, CDR2 YFSETQ. There are 15 residues in the CDR3. This chain's CDR3 is CASSLDLGRGNEQFF. The CDR3, as DNA: TGCGCCAGCAGCTTGGACCTCGGGAGGGGCAATGAGCAGTTCTTC.

V gene TRBV9 combines with J gene TRBJ2-5; possibly TRBD2 for D (6 bases). Germline V CDR1 and CDR2: SGDLS, YYNGEE. The CDR3 consists of 17 residues. Trimming removed 0 bases at V and 1 base at J, with 16 bases between. The CDR3 sequence is CASSVVGGVGAQETQYF. The DNA of the CDR3 is TGTGCCAGCAGCGTAGTCGGCGGGGTTGGGGCCCAAGAGACCCAGTACTTC.

Only a few counts were recorded for this clonotype. V gene TRBV6-1 combines with J gene TRBJ2-7; the D is unclear. Looked up from germline, CDR1 is MNHNS and CDR2 is SASEGT. The CDR3 consists of 13 residues. Between the trimmed V and J ends, which lost 5 bases and 3 bases, there was a span of 11 bases. CDR3 bases: TGTGCCAGCAGTATGTCAGAACACTACGAGCAGTACGTC. Its protein is CASSMSEHYEQYV.

The V and J genes are TRBV29-1 and TRBJ1-4, with TRBD1 matching over 7 bases. Looked up from germline, CDR1 is SQVTM and CDR2 is ANQGSEA. CDR3 length: 13 amino acids. Unmatched junction bases numbered 7, after V lost 4 bases and J lost 8 bases. The CDR3 region has the DNA TGCAGCGTTGCGGGACAGACCGGGGAAAAACTGTTTTTT. It is translated as CSVAGQTGEKLFF.

The chain is built from TRBV15 and TRBJ2-7, with 9 bases fitting TRBD1. V shed 5 bases and J 4 bases; nucleotides not matched to a gene: 9. This CDR3 region has 15 residues. CDR1 is LNHNV and CDR2 is YYDKDF in the germline V gene (reference sequence). The CDR3 nucleotides are TGTGCCACCAGCCCAGGGGCGGACAGGGGTTACGAGCAGTACGTC. This codes for CATSPGADRGYEQYV.

The chain couples TRBV5-1 to TRBJ2-3; D call uncertain. V was shortened by 4 bases and J by 7 bases, with 19 bases between the two germline ends. Germline V lookup: CDR1 SGHRS, CDR2 YFSETQ. This CDR3 spans 15 amino acids. The CDR3 region has the DNA TGCGCCAGCAGCGCTACGGGTAGGCCGCCAAATACGCAGTATTTT. Protein product: CASSATGRPPNTQYF.

This clonotype was seen more than once but under ten times. J is TRBJ2-7 and V is TRBV12-3 or TRBV12-4; D might be TRBD2 (5 bases). CDR3 size: 18 residues. Trimming stripped 1 base from V and 2 bases from J, with 21 bases between. The CDR3 DNA follows: TGTGCCAGCAGTTTAGGAGGTCCGGCAGCGGCGATCCCCTACGAGCAGTACTTC. Translated, it gives CASSLGGPAAAIPYEQYF.

This clonotype appeared a few times. V is TRBV5-1 and J is TRBJ2-5, with TRBD2 matching over 12 bases. V shed 0 bases, J shed 5 bases, and the junction held 2 bases outside the gene matches. Germline loops: CDR1 SGHRS, CDR2 YFSETQ. This CDR3 is built from 15 residues. CDR3 sequence: CASSLGTSGVETQYF. CDR3 DNA: TGCGCCAGCAGCTTGGGGACTAGCGGGGTGGAGACCCAGTACTTC.

The chain recombines TRBV5-1 with TRBJ2-5; no clear D. The CDR3 runs to 14 residues. V was shortened by 2 bases and J by 0 bases, with 8 bases between the two germline ends. CDR1 SGHRS and CDR2 YFSETQ come from the germline V gene. CDR3 nucleotide sequence: TGCGCCAGCAGCTTCAAACAGAACCAAGAGACCCAGTACTTC. Encoded protein: CASSFKQNQETQYF.

The chain employs TRBV10-3 and TRBJ1-4; D is unresolved. Trimming left V 4 bases short and J 7 bases short, with 16 bases between. The CDR3 length is 15 residues. From germline, CDR1 is ENHRY and CDR2 SYGVKD. The CDR3 DNA sequence: TGTGCCATCAGTGTATCCGCGGTCGGCAGTGAAAAACTGTTTTTT. This sequence encodes CAISVSAVGSEKLFF.

The rearrangement uses TRBV7-2 and TRBJ2-3; D gene unclear. The germline V gene has CDR1 SGHTA and CDR2 FQGNSA. This CDR3 has 14 amino acids. The ends were cut back, 2 bases at V and 5 bases at J, with 11 bases in the middle. The CDR3 sequence is CASSLFDGGDTQYF. DNA for the CDR3: TGTGCCAGCAGCTTATTCGACGGCGGAGATACGCAGTATTTT.

The sample holds a few counts of this clonotype. The V and J genes are TRBV5-5 and TRBJ2-2, with no clear D. Germline V lookup: CDR1 SGHKS, CDR2 YYEKEE (reference sequence). The CDR3 consists of 17 residues. V was cut by 0 bases and J by 1 base, with 13 bases left in between. This CDR3 reads CASSLVGSQGNTGELFF. The CDR3 DNA reads TGTGCCAGCAGCTTGGTGGGCTCCCAAGGGAACACCGGGGAGCTGTTTTTT. The full variable domain, completed using reference TRBV5-5 and TRBJ2-2, is DAGVTQSPTHLIKTRGQQVTLRCSPISGHKSVSWYQQVLGQGPQFIFQYYEKEERGRGNFPDRFSARQFPNYSSELNVNALLLGDSALYLCASSLVGSQGNTGELFFGEGSRLTVL.

This rearrangement joins TRBV6-1 to TRBJ2-1; 8 bases fit TRBD1. CDR1 MNHNS and CDR2 SASEGT come from the germline V gene. The trim removed 7 bases at V and 4 bases at J, leaving 15 bases unmatched. The CDR3 consists of 17 residues. The CDR3 DNA reads TGTGCCAGCACCGAAGGACAGGGAGAGGGGTTATACAATGAGCAGTTCTTC. Translation gives CASTEGQGEGLYNEQFF.

The chain employs TRBV5-1 and TRBJ1-2; D possibly corresponds to TRBD1 (6 bases). Trimming left V 4 bases short and J 0 bases short, with 16 bases between. The CDR3 sequence is 16 residues long. In germline, CDR1 is SGHRS, CDR2 YFSETQ. Here the CDR3 DNA reads TGCGCCAGCAGCCCATTCCGGGACACAGCTAACTATGGCTACACCTTC. This translates into CASSPFRDTANYGYTF.

The gene calls are TRBV20-1 and TRBJ2-5, with 7 bases lining up with TRBD2. The length of the CDR3 is 18 residues. Per germline, CDR1 DFQATT and CDR2 SNEGSKA (reference sequence). V shed 1 base, J shed 0 bases, and the junction held 14 bases outside the gene matches. The CDR3, as DNA: TGCAGTGCTAGAGTCACTTGGGGGAGTCGGGGGGACCAAGAGACCCAGTACTTC. This translates into CSARVTWGSRGDQETQYF.

The genes are TRBV7-9 and TRBJ2-3; no reliable D call. V gave up 5 bases and J gave up 2 bases, with 14 bases separating them. CDR1 and CDR2 from the germline V gene are SEHNR and FQNEAQ (reference sequence). The CDR3 is made up of 15 amino acids. The CDR3 DNA reads TGTGCCAGCAGCACCGGAATATCATACACAGATACGCAGTATTTT. As protein: CASSTGISYTDTQYF.

This clonotype was counted only a few times. The chain links TRBV5-4 to TRBJ2-5; 7 bases are a match to TRBD1. This CDR3 is 16 amino acids long. J gave up 9 bases and V 4 bases, and 18 bases lay outside the gene matches. Per germline, CDR1 SGHNT and CDR2 YYREEE (reference sequence). In DNA form, the CDR3 reads TGTGCCAGCAGCCCCACCTTCCGGACAGGCGGAAGGGCCCAGTACTTC. It translates to CASSPTFRTGGRAQYF.

The rearrangement uses TRBV9 and TRBJ2-5, with D perhaps matching TRBD1 or TRBD2 (5 bases each). The CDR3 is made up of 13 amino acids. Germline V CDR1 and CDR2: SGDLS, YYNGEE. Between the trimmed V and J ends, which lost 4 bases and 4 bases, there was a span of 11 bases. The CDR3 DNA reads as TGTGCCAGCAGCCCCAGGGACCGAGAGACCCAGTACTTC. Translated: CASSPRDRETQYF.

The CDR3 nucleotides are TGCAGTGCTAGAGATTTGGCGGGGGCGAACCAAGAGACCCAGTACTTC. Its protein product is CSARDLAGANQETQYF. This chain links TRBV20-1 with TRBJ2-5; D possibly corresponds to TRBD2 (7 bases). Per the germline V gene, CDR1 is DFQATT and CDR2 is SNEGSKA (reference sequence). This CDR3 region has 16 residues. The ends were cut back, 0 bases at V and 0 bases at J, with 14 bases in the middle.